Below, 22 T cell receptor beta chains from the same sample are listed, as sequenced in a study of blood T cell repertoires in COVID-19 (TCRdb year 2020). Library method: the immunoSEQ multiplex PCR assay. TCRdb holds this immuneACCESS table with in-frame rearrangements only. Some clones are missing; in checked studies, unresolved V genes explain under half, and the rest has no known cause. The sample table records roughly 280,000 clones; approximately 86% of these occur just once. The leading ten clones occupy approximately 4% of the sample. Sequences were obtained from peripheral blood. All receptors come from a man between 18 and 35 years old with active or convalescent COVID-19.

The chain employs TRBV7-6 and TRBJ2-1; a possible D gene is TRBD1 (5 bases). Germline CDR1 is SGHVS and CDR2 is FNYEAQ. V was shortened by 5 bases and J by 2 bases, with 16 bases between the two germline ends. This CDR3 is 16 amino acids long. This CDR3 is CASSLGQSRTYNEQFF. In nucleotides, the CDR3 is TGTGCCAGCAGCCTTGGACAATCTCGGACCTACAATGAGCAGTTCTTC.

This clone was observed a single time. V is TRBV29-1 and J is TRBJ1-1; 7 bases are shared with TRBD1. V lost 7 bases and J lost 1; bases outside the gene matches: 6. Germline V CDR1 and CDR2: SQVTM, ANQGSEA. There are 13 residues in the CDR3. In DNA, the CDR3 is TGCAGCGGACAGGGACAAGAGAACACTGAAGCTTTCTTT. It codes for CSGQGQENTEAFF.

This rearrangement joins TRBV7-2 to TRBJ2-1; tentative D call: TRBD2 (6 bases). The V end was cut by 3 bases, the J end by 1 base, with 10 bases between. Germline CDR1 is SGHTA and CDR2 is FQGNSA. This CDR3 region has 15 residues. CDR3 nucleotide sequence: TGTGCCAGCAGCTTGGGCGGGGAGTCCTACAATGAGCAGTTCTTC. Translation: CASSLGGESYNEQFF.

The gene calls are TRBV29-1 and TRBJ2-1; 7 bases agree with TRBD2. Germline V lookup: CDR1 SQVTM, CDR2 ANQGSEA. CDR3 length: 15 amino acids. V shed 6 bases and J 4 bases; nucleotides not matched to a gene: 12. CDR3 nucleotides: TGCAGCGTGGCCGAAGGACTAGGGTATTACAATGAGCAGTTCTTC. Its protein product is CSVAEGLGYYNEQFF.

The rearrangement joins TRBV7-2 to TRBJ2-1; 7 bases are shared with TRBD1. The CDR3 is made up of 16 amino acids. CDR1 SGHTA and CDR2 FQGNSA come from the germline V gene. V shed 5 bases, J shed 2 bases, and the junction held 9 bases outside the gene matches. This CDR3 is CASSKIPGTAYNEQFF. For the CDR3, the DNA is TGTGCCAGCAGCAAAATCCCCGGGACAGCCTACAATGAGCAGTTCTTC.

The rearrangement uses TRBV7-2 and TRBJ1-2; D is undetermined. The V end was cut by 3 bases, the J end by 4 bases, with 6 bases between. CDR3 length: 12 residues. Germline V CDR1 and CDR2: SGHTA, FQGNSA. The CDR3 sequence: CASSFTTYGYTF. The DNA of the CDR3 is TGTGCCAGCAGCTTTACAACCTATGGCTACACCTTC.

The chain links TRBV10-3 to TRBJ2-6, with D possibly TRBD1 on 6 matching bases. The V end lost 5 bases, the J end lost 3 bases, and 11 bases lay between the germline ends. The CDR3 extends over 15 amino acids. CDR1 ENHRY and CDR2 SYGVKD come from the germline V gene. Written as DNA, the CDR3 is TGTGCCATCAGTACGGGACAAGGTGGGGCCAACGTCCTGACTTTC. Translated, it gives CAISTGQGGANVLTF.

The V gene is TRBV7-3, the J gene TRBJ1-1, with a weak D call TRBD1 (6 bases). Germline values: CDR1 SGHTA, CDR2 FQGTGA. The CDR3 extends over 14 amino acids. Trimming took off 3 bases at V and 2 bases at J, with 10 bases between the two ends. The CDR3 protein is CASSFDRTNTEAFF. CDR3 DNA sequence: TGTGCCAGCAGCTTTGACAGGACCAACACTGAAGCTTTCTTT. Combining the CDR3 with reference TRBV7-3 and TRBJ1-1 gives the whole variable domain GAGVSQTPSNKVTEKGKYVELRCDPISGHTALYWYRQSLGQGPEFLIYFQGTGAADDSGLPNDRFFAVRPEGSVSTLKIQRTERGDSAVYLCASSFDRTNTEAFFGQGTRLTVV.

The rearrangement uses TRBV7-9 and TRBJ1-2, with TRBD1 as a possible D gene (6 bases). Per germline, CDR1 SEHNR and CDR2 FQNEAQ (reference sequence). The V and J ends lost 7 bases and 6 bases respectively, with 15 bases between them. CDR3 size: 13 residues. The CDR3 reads CASTLITGNGYTF. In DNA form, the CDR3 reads TGTGCCAGCACCCTAATAACAGGGAATGGCTACACCTTC.

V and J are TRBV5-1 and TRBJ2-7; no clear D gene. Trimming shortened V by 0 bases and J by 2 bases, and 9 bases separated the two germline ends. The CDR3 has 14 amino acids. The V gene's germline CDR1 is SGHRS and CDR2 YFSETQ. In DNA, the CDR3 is TGCGCCAGCAGCTTGGATCCCTCTCCCTACGAGCAGTACTTC. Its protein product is CASSLDPSPYEQYF. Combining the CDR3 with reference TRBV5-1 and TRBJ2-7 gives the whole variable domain KAGVTQTPRYLIKTRGQQVTLSCSPISGHRSVSWYQQTPGQGLQFLFEYFSETQRNKGNFPGRFSGRQFSNSRSEMNVSTLELGDSALYLCASSLDPSPYEQYFGPGTRLTVT.

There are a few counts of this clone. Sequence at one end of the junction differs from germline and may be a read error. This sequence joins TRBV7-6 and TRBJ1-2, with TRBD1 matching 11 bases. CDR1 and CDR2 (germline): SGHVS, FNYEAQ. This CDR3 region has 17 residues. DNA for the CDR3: TGTGCCAGCAGCTCCTACCCTGGACAGGGGGCTAATTATGGCTACACCTTC. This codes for CASSSYPGQGANYGYTF.

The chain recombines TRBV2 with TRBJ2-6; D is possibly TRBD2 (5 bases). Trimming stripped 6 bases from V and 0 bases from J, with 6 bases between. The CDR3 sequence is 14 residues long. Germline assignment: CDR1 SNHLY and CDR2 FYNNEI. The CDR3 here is CASSRGSGANVLTF. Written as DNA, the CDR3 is TGTGCCAGCAGCCGGGGCTCTGGGGCCAACGTCCTGACTTTC.

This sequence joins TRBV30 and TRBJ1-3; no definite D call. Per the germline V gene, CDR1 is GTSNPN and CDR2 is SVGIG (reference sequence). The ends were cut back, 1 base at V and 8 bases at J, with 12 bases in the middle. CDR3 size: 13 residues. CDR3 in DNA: TGTGCCTGGAGTGATCGACCCCGGGACACCATATATTTT. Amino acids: CAWSDRPRDTIYF.

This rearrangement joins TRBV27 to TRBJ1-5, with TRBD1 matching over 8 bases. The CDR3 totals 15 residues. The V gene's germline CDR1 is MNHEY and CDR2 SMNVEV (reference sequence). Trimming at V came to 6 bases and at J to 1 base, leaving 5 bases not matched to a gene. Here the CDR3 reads CASRLDRGSNQPQHF. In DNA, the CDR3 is TGTGCCAGCAGACTTGACAGGGGAAGCAATCAGCCCCAGCATTTT.

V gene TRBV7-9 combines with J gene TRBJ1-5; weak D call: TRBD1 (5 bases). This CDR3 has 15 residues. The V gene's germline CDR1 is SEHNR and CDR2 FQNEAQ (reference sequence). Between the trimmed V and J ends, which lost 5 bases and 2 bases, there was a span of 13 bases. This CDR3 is CASSPGGLGNQPQHF. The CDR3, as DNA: TGTGCCAGCAGCCCCGGGGGGTTGGGCAATCAGCCCCAGCATTTT.

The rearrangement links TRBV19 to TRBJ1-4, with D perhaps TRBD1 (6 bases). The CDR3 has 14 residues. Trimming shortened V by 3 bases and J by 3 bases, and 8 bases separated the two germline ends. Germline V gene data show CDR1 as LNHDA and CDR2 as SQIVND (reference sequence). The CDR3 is CASSIRGSNEKLFF. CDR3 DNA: TGTGCCAGTAGTATCAGGGGATCTAATGAAAAACTGTTTTTT.

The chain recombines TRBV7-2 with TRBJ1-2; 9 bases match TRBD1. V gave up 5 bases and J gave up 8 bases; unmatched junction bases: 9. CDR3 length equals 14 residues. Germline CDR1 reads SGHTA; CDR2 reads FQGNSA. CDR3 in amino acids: CASSKRTGGEGYTF. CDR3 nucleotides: TGTGCCAGCAGCAAACGTACAGGGGGCGAGGGCTACACCTTC.

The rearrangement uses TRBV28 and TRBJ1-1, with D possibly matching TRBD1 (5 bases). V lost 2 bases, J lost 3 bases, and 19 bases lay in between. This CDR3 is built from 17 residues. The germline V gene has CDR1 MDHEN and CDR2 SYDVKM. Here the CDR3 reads CASSLRGAVLGDTEAFF. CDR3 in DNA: TGTGCCAGCAGTTTAAGGGGCGCGGTATTAGGGGACACTGAAGCTTTCTTT.

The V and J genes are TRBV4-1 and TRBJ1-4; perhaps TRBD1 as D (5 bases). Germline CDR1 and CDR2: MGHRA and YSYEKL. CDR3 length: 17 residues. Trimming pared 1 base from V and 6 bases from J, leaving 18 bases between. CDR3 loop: CASSQGPTREIDEKLFF. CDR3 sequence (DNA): TGCGCCAGCAGCCAAGGCCCCACCAGGGAAATAGATGAAAAACTGTTTTTT.

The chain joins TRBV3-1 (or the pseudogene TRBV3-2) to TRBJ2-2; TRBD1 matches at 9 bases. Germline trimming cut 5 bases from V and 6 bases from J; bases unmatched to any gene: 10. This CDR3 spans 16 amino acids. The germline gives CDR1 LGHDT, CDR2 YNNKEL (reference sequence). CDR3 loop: CASSDVGTGFPGELFF. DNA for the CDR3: TGTGCCAGCAGCGACGTGGGGACAGGGTTTCCCGGGGAGCTGTTTTTT.

CDR3: CASAGTGANVLTF. The CDR3, as DNA: TGTGCCAGCGCGGGGACTGGGGCCAACGTCCTGACTTTC. This chain joins TRBV2 and TRBJ2-6, with a weak D call TRBD2 (6 bases). Germline V gives CDR1 SNHLY, CDR2 FYNNEI. V lost 8 bases and J lost 2, with 7 bases in between. CDR3 size: 13 residues.

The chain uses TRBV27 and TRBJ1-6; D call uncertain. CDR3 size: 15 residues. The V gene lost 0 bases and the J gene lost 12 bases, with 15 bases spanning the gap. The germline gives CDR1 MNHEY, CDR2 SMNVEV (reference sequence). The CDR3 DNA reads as TGTGCCAGCAGTTTATCGGGAGCCGGGGTAGGACCCCTCCACTTT. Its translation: CASSLSGAGVGPLHF.